The clone carrying this T cell receptor (beta chain) was observed many times. This sample was taken from a study of T cell repertoires in cytomegalovirus infection. TCRdb called the reads again in MiXCR, with one record for every CDR3 protein. The repertoire holds approximately 250,000 distinct CDR3 sequences, with 20% to 25% as singletons. The CDR3 has 18 amino acids. V shed 1 base, J shed 6 bases, and the junction held 13 bases outside the gene matches. The germline V gene encodes CDR1 DFQATT and CDR2 SNEGSKA (reference sequence). The sequenced material came from CD8+ T cells from PBMCs. V gene TRBV20-1 combines with J gene TRBJ2-3; 13 nucleotides agree with TRBD2. This sequence was found in a human donor in good health (CMV status not recorded). Some clones in this sample may be carry-over from other donors' samples. The CDR3 nucleotides are TGCAGTGCTAGAGGAGCTGCGACTAGCGGGGGGCCCGACGATACGCAGTATTTT. It is translated as CSARGAATSGGPDDTQYF.